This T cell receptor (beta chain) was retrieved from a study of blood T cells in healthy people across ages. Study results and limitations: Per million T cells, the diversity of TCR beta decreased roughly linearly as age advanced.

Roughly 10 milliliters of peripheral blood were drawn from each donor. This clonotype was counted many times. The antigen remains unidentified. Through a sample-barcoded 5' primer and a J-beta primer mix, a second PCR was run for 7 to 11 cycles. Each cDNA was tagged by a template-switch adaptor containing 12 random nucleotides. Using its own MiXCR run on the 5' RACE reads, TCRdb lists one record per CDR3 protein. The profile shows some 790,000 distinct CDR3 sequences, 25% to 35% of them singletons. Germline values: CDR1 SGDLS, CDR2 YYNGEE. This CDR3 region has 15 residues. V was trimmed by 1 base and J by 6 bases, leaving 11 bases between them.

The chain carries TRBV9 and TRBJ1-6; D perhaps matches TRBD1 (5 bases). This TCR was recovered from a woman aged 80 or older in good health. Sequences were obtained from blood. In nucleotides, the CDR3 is TGTGCCAGCAGCGTACGGCCAGGGTCTAATTCACCCCTCCACTTT. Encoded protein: CASSVRPGSNSPLHF.